These 3 T cell receptor beta chains came from one sample sequenced in a study of T cells in Graves' hyperthyroidism and ophthalmopathy (dated by TCRdb to the late 2010s). The library was obtained by multiplex PCR. The data were produced on an Illumina HiSeq 2000. The TCR beta CDR3 regions were amplified from the RNA transcripts. The TCR CDR3 was subjected to a first round of RT-PCR using the HTBI primer set and the Qiagen OneStep RT-PCR kit. The raw public reads went through TCRdb reprocessing: fastp at Q25, MiXCR clone calling, in-frame beta chains kept. Rows with one shared CDR3 protein collapse into an entry with the most common genes and DNA. The sample table contains approximately 530,000 distinct CDR3 sequences; only one count was recorded for around 15% of them. The ten biggest clones cover around a sixth of the sample. Sequences were obtained from blood. The receptors derive from a young woman with Graves' hyperthyroidism.

This clonotype was observed a few times. The chain recombines TRBV20-1 with TRBJ1-2; D uncertain. The CDR3 runs 17 residues. Between the trimmed V and J ends, which lost 4 bases and 0 bases, there was a span of 21 bases. CDR1 is DFQATT, CDR2 SNEGSKA, per germline (reference sequence). The chain's CDR3 is CSAIYRLHQLANYGYTF. The CDR3 DNA follows: TGCAGTGCTATTTACCGGCTTCATCAGTTAGCTAACTATGGCTACACCTTC.

Regarding this clonotype: A read error is possible here, since a much larger clone lies one base away. The chain joins TRBV2 to TRBJ1-4; D is unclear. CDR3 length: 13 amino acids. Germline CDR1 SNHLY, CDR2 FYNNEI. CDR3 sequence reads: CASKNSLNEELFF. DNA for the CDR3: TGTGCCAGCAAGAACAGCCTTAATGAAGAACTGTTTTTT. The full variable domain, its missing parts supplied by reference TRBV2 and TRBJ1-4, is EPEVTQTPSHQVTQMGQEVILRCVPISNHLYFYWYRQILGQKVEFLVSFYNNEISEKSEIFDDQFSVERPDGSNFTLKIRSTKLEDSAMYFCASKNSLNEELFFGSGTQLSVL.

This chain connects TRBV10-2 to TRBJ1-2; D is possibly TRBD1 (6 bases). This CDR3 has 17 residues. Trimming shortened V by 7 bases and J by 0 bases, and 21 bases separated the two germline ends. CDR1 WSHSY and CDR2 SAAADI come from the germline V gene. CDR3 DNA sequence: TGCGCCAGCATGGCCCTAGGGGGTTCTCAAGCTAACTATGGCTACACCTTC. It is translated as CASMALGGSQANYGYTF.